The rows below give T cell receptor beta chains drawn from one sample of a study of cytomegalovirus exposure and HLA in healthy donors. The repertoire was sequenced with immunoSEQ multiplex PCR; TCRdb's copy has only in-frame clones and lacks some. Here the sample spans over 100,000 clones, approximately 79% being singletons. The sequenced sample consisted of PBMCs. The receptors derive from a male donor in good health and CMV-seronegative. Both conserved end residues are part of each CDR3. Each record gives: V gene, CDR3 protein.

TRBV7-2 CASSADRVRDGYTF
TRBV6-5 CASSYGTGAYEQYF
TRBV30 CAWSAGGGYEQYF
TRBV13 CASSFSGGRGGEQYF
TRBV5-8 CASSLDQIGATNEKLFF
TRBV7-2 CASSLNTGTDTQYF
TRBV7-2 CASSLKLGELFF
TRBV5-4 CASSPGTSGGAKDEQFF
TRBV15 CATRPGTKYNEQFF
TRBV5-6 CASSPGTAQETQYF
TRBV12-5 CASGLATADNQPQHF
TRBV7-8 CASSLLGGNQPQHF